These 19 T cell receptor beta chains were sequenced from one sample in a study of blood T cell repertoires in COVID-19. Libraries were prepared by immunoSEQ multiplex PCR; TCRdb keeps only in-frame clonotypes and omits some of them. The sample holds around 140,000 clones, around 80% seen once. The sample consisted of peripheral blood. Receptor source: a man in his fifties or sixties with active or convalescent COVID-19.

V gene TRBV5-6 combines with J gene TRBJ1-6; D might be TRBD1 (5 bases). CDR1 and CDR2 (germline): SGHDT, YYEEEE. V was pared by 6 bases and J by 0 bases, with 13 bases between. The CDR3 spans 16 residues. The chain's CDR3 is CASKTGVNSYNSPLHF. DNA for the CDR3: TGTGCCAGCAAAACAGGCGTAAACTCCTATAATTCACCCCTCCACTTT.

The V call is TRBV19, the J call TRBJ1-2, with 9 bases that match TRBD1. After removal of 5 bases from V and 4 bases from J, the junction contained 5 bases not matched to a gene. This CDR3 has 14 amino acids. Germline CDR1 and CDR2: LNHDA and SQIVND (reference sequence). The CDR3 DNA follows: TGTGCCAGTAGTGGAGGACAGGGGACCTATGGCTACACCTTC. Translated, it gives CASSGGQGTYGYTF.

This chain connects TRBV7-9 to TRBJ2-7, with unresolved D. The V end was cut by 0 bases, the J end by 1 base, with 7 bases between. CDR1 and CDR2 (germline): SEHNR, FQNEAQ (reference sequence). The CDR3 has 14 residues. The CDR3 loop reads CASSLASRSYEQYV. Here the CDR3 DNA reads TGTGCCAGCAGCTTAGCTTCACGGTCCTACGAGCAGTACGTC.

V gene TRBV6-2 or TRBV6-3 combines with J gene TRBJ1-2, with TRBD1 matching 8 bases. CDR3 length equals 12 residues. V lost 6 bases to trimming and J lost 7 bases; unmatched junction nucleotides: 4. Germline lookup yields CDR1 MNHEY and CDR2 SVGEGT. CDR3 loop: CASSPTGVGYTF. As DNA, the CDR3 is TGTGCCAGCAGCCCGACAGGGGTTGGCTACACCTTC.

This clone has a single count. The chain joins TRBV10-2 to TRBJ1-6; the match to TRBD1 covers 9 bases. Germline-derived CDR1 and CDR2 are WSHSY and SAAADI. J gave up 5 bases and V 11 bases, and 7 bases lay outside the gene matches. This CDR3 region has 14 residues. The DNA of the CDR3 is TGCGCCGGGGGACAGGGAAACGATAATTCACCCCTCCACTTT. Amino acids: CAGGQGNDNSPLHF.

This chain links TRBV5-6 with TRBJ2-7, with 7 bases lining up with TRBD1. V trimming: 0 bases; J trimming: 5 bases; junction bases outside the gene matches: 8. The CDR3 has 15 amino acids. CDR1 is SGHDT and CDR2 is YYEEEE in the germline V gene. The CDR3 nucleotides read TGTGCCAGCAGCTTGGTCCGGGACAGTCTCAACGAGCAGTACGTC. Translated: CASSLVRDSLNEQYV.

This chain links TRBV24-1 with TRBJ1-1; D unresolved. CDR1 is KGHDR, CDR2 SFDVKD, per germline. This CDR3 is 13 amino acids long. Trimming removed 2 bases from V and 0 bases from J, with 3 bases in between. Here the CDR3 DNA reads TGTGCCACCAGTGATTCCATGAACACTGAAGCTTTCTTT. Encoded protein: CATSDSMNTEAFF.

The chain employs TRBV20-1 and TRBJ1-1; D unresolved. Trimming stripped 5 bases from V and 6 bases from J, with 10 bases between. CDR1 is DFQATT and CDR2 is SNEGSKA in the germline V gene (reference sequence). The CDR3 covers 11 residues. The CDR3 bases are TGCAGTGCTGATGGGCTCTCTGAAGCTTTCTTT. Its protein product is CSADGLSEAFF.

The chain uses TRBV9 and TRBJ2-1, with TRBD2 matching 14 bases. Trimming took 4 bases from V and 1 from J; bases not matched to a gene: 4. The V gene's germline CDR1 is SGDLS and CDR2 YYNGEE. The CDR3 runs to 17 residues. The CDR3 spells CASSPWTSGGSYNEQFF. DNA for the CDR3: TGTGCCAGCAGCCCCTGGACTAGCGGGGGGTCCTACAATGAGCAGTTCTTC.

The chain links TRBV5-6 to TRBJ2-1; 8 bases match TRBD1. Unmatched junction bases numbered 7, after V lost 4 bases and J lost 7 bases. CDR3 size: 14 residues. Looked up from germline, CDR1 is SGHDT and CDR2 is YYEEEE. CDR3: CASSARTGPNEQFF. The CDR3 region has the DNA TGTGCCAGCAGCGCCCGGACAGGGCCAAATGAGCAGTTCTTC.

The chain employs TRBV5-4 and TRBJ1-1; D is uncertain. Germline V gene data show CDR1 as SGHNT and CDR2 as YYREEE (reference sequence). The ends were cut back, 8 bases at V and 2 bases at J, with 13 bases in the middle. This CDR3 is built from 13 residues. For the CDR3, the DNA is TGTGCCAGTCGATCAGCGGTTAACACTGAAGCTTTCTTT. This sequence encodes CASRSAVNTEAFF.

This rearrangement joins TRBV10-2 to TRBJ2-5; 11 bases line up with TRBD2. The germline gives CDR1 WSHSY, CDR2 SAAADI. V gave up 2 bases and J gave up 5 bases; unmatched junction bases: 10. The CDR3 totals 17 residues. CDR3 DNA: TGCGCCAGCAGTGAGGGGGAAACTAGCGGGAGACGGGAGACCCAGTACTTC. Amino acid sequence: CASSEGETSGRRETQYF.

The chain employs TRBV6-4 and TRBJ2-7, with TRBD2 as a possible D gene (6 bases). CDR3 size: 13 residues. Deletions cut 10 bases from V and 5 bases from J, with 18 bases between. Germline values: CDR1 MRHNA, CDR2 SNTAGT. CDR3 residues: CAITAGRGHEQYV. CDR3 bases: TGTGCCATCACAGCGGGCCGGGGCCACGAGCAGTACGTC.

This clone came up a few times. In DNA, the CDR3 is TGTGCCAGCAGCGTAGGAACGAGTGGAGGCGGGGGGGCCCGGGAGACCCAGTACTTC. Translated: CASSVGTSGGGGARETQYF. The chain employs TRBV9 and TRBJ2-5, with 9 positions matching TRBD2. The CDR3 is made up of 19 amino acids. Trimming at V came to 0 bases and at J to 5 bases, leaving 17 bases not matched to a gene. The germline V gene has CDR1 SGDLS and CDR2 YYNGEE.

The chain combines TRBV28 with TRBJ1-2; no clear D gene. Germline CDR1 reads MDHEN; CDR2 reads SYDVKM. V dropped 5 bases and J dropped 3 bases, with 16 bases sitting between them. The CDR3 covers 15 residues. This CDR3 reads CASSQVGTVYYGYTF. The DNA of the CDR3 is TGTGCCAGCAGTCAAGTGGGCACAGTCTACTATGGCTACACCTTC.

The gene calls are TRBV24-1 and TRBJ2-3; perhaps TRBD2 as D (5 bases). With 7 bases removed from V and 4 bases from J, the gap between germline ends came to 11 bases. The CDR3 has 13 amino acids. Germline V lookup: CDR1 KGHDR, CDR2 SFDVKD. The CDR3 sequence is CATSIDGADTQYF. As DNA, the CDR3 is TGTGCCACCAGCATAGACGGGGCAGATACGCAGTATTTT.

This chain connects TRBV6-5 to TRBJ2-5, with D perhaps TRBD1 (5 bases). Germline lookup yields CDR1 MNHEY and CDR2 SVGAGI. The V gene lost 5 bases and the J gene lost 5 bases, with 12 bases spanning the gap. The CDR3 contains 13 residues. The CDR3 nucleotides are TGTGCCAGCAGTCGGTGGAAGGGGGAGACCCAGTACTTC. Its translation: CASSRWKGETQYF.

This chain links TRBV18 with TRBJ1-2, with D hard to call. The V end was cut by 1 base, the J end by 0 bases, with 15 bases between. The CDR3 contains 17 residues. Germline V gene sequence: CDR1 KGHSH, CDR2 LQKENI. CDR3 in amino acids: CASSPLLTLEANYGYTF. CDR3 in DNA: TGTGCCAGCTCACCACTTTTGACCCTGGAGGCTAACTATGGCTACACCTTC.

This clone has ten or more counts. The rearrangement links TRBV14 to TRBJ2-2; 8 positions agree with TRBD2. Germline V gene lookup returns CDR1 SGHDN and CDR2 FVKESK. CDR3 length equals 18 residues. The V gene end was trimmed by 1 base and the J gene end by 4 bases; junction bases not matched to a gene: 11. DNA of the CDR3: TGTGCCAGCAGCCAAGTTGAGCTGCGGGAGGAAATCACCGGGGAGCTGTTTTTT. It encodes CASSQVELREEITGELFF.